This TCR beta chain comes out of a study of identical twins. TCRdb itself ran the 5' RACE reads through MiXCR, one entry per CDR3 protein. Of 200,000 to 250,000 distinct CDR3 sequences in the sample, about an eighth are singletons; the top ten hold 8.8%. Notes on the study in general: Out-of-frame sharing of TCR alpha in monozygotic twins was underestimated by models.

This clonotype came up a few times. Its target is unknown. The germline V gene encodes CDR1 SQVTM and CDR2 ANQGSEA. The CDR3 sequence is 14 residues long. Unmatched junction bases numbered 8, after V lost 6 bases and J lost 8 bases. Sequencing used memory (CD45RO+) T cells sorted from blood. The receptor was isolated from a woman between 18 and 30 years old in good health. V gene TRBV29-1 combines with J gene TRBJ2-1, with 12 bases that match TRBD2. The CDR3 sequence is CSVLGLAGRYEQFF. CDR3 nucleotide sequence: TGCAGCGTCCTCGGACTAGCGGGAAGGTATGAGCAGTTCTTC.